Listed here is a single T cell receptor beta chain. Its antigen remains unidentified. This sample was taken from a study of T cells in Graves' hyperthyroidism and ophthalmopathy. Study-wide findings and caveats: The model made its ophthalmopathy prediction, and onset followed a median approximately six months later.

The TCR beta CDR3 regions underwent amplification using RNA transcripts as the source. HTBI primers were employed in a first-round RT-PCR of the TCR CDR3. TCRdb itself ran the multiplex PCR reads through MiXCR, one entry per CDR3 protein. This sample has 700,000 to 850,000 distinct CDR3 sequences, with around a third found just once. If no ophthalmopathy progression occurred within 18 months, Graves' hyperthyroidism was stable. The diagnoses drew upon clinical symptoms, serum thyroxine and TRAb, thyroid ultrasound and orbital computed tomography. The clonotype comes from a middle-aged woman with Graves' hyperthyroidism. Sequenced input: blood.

The CDR3 sequence is CASSQDGLAGEGETQYF. DNA for the CDR3: TGCGCCAGCAGCCAAGACGGACTAGCGGGAGAGGGGGAGACCCAGTACTTC. The rearrangement uses TRBV4-3 and TRBJ2-5, with 13 bases matching TRBD2. Germline lookup yields CDR1 LGHNA and CDR2 YSLEER. This CDR3 is 17 amino acids long. V trimming: 0 bases; J trimming: 5 bases; junction bases outside the gene matches: 6.